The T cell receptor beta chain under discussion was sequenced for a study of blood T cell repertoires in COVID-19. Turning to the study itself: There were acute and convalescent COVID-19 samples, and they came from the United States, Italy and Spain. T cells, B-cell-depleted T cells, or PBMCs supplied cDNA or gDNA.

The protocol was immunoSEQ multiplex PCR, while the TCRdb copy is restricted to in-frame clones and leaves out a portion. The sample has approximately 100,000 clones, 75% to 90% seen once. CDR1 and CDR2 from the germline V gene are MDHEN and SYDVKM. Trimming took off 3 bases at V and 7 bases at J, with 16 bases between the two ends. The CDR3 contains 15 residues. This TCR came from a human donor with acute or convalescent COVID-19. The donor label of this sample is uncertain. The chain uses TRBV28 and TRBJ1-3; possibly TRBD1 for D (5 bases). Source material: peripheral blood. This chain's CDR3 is CASSFGGPVRNTIYF. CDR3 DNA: TGTGCCAGCAGTTTCGGGGGTCCCGTCCGGAACACCATATATTTT.